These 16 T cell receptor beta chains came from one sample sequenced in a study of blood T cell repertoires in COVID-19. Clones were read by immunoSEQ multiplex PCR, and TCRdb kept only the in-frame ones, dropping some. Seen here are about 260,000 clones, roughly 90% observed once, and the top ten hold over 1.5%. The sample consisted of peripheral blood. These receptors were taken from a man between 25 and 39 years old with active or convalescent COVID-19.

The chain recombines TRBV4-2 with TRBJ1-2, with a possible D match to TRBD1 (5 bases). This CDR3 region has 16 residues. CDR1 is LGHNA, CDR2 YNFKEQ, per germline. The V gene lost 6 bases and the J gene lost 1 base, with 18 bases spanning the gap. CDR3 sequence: CASSLNSQGFNYGYTF. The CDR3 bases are TGTGCCAGCAGTCTAAATAGTCAGGGCTTTAACTATGGCTACACCTTC.

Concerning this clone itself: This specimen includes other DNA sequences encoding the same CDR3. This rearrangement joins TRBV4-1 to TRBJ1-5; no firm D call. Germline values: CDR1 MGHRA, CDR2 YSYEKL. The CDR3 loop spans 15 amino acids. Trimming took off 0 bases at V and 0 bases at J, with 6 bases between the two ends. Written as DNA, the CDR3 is TGCGCCAGCAGCCAAGACCCCTATAGCAATCAGCCCCAGCATTTT. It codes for CASSQDPYSNQPQHF.

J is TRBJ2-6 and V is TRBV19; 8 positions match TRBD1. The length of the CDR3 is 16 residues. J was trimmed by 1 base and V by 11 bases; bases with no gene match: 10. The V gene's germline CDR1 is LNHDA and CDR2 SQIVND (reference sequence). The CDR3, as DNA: TGTGCCTCAACAGGGGGACAGGCATCTGGGGCCAACGTCCTGACTTTC. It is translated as CASTGGQASGANVLTF.

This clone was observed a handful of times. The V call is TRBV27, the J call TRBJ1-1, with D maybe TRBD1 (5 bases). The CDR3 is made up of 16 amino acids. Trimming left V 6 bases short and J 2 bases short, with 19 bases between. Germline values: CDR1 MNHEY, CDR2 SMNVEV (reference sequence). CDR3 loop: CASRPMGGWTNTEAFF. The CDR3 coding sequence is TGTGCCAGCAGACCCATGGGGGGATGGACTAACACTGAAGCTTTCTTT.

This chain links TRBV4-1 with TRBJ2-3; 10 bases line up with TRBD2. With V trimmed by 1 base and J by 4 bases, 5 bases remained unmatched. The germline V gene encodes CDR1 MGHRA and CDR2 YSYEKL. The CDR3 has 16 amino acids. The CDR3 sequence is CASSQVSGGAPDTQYF. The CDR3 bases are TGCGCCAGCAGCCAAGTCAGCGGGGGGGCTCCAGATACGCAGTATTTT.

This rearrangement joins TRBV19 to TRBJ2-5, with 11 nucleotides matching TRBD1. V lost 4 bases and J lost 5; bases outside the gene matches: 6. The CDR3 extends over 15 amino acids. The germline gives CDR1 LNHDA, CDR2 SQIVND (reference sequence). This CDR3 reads CASSKGQGAWETQYF. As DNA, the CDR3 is TGTGCCAGTAGTAAAGGACAGGGGGCGTGGGAGACCCAGTACTTC.

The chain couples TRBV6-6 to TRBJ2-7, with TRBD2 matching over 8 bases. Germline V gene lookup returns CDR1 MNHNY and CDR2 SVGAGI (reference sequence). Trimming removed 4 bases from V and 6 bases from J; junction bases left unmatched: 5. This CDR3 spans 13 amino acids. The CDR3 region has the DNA TGTGCCAGCAGTTTTGCGGGGGGCCCCGAGCAGTACTTC. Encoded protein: CASSFAGGPEQYF.

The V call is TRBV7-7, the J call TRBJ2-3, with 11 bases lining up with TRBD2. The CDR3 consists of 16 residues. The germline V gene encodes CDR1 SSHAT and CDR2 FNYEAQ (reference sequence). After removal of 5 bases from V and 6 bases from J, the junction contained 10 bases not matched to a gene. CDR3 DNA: TGTGCCAGCAGCGCGTCCTTTAGCGGGGGGGCGGATACGCAGTATTTT. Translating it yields CASSASFSGGADTQYF.

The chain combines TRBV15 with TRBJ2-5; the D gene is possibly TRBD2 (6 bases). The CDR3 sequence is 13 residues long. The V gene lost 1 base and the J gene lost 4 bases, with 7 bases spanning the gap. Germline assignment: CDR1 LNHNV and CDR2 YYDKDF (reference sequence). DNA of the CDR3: TGTGCCACCAGCAGAGGCGGGGTAGAGACCCAGTACTTC. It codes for CATSRGGVETQYF.

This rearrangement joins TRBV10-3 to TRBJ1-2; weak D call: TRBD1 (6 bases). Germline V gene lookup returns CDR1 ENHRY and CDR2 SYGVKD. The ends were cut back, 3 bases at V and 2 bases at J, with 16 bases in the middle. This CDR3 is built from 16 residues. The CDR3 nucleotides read TGTGCCATCAGTGACACACTCGAAAGGGGGAACTATGGCTACACCTTC. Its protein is CAISDTLERGNYGYTF.

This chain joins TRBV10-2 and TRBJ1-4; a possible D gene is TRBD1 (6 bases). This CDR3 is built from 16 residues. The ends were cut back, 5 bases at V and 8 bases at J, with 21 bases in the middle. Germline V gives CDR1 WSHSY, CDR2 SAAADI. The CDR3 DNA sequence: TGCGCCAGCAGTACGGATACAGGGTGGACGGGGGAAAAACTGTTTTTT. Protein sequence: CASSTDTGWTGEKLFF.

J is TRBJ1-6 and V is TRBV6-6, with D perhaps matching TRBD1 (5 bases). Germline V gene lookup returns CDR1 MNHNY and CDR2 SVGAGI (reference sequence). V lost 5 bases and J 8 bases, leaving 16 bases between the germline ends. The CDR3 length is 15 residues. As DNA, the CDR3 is TGTGCCAGCAGTCGCCCCGGGACTTCTTATTCACCCCTCCACTTT. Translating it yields CASSRPGTSYSPLHF.

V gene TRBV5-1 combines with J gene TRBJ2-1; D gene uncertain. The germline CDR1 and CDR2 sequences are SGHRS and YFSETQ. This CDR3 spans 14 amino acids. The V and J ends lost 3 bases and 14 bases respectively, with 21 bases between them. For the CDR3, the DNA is TGCGCCAGCAGCTCTACGGAACGAAACAACTACAAGTTCTTC. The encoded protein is CASSSTERNNYKFF.

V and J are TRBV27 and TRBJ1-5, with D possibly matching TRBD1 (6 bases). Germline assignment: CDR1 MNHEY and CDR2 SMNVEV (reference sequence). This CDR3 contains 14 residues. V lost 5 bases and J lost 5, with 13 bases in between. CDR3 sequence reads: CASSPNRVDQPQHF. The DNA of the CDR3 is TGTGCCAGCAGTCCCAACAGGGTCGATCAGCCCCAGCATTTT.

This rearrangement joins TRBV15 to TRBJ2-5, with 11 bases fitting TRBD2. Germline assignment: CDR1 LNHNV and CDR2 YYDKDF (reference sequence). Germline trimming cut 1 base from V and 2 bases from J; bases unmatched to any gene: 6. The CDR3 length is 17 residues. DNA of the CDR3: TGTGCCACCAGCAGAGGGATTAGCGGGGGGGATCAAGAGACCCAGTACTTC. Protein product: CATSRGISGGDQETQYF.

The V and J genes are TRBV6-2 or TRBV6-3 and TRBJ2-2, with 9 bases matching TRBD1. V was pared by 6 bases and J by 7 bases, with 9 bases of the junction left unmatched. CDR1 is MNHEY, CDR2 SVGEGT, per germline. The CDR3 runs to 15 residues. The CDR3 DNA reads TGTGCCAGCAGCCGAGGGACAGGGTCCATCGGGGAGCTGTTTTTT. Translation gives CASSRGTGSIGELFF.